Reported below is one TCR beta chain. The method was immunoSEQ multiplex PCR; TCRdb's version includes in-frame clones alone and lacks a portion of them. The table has fewer than 200,000 clones, around 83% seen once. The source of the sample is a study of blood T cell repertoires in COVID-19. Overall study context: Material from acute and convalescent COVID-19 was sourced from the United States, Italy and Spain.

The CDR3 is 15 residues long. Germline CDR1 SGDLS, CDR2 YYNGEE. Trimming took 4 bases from V and 6 from J; bases not matched to a gene: 10. The sample comprised peripheral blood. This TCR was recovered from a woman aged 65 to 85 who had recovered from COVID-19. The chain couples TRBV9 to TRBJ2-1, with 7 bases fitting TRBD2. CDR3 sequence: CASSPSRREPNEQFF. DNA for the CDR3: TGTGCCAGCAGCCCCAGTCGGCGGGAGCCCAATGAGCAGTTCTTC.